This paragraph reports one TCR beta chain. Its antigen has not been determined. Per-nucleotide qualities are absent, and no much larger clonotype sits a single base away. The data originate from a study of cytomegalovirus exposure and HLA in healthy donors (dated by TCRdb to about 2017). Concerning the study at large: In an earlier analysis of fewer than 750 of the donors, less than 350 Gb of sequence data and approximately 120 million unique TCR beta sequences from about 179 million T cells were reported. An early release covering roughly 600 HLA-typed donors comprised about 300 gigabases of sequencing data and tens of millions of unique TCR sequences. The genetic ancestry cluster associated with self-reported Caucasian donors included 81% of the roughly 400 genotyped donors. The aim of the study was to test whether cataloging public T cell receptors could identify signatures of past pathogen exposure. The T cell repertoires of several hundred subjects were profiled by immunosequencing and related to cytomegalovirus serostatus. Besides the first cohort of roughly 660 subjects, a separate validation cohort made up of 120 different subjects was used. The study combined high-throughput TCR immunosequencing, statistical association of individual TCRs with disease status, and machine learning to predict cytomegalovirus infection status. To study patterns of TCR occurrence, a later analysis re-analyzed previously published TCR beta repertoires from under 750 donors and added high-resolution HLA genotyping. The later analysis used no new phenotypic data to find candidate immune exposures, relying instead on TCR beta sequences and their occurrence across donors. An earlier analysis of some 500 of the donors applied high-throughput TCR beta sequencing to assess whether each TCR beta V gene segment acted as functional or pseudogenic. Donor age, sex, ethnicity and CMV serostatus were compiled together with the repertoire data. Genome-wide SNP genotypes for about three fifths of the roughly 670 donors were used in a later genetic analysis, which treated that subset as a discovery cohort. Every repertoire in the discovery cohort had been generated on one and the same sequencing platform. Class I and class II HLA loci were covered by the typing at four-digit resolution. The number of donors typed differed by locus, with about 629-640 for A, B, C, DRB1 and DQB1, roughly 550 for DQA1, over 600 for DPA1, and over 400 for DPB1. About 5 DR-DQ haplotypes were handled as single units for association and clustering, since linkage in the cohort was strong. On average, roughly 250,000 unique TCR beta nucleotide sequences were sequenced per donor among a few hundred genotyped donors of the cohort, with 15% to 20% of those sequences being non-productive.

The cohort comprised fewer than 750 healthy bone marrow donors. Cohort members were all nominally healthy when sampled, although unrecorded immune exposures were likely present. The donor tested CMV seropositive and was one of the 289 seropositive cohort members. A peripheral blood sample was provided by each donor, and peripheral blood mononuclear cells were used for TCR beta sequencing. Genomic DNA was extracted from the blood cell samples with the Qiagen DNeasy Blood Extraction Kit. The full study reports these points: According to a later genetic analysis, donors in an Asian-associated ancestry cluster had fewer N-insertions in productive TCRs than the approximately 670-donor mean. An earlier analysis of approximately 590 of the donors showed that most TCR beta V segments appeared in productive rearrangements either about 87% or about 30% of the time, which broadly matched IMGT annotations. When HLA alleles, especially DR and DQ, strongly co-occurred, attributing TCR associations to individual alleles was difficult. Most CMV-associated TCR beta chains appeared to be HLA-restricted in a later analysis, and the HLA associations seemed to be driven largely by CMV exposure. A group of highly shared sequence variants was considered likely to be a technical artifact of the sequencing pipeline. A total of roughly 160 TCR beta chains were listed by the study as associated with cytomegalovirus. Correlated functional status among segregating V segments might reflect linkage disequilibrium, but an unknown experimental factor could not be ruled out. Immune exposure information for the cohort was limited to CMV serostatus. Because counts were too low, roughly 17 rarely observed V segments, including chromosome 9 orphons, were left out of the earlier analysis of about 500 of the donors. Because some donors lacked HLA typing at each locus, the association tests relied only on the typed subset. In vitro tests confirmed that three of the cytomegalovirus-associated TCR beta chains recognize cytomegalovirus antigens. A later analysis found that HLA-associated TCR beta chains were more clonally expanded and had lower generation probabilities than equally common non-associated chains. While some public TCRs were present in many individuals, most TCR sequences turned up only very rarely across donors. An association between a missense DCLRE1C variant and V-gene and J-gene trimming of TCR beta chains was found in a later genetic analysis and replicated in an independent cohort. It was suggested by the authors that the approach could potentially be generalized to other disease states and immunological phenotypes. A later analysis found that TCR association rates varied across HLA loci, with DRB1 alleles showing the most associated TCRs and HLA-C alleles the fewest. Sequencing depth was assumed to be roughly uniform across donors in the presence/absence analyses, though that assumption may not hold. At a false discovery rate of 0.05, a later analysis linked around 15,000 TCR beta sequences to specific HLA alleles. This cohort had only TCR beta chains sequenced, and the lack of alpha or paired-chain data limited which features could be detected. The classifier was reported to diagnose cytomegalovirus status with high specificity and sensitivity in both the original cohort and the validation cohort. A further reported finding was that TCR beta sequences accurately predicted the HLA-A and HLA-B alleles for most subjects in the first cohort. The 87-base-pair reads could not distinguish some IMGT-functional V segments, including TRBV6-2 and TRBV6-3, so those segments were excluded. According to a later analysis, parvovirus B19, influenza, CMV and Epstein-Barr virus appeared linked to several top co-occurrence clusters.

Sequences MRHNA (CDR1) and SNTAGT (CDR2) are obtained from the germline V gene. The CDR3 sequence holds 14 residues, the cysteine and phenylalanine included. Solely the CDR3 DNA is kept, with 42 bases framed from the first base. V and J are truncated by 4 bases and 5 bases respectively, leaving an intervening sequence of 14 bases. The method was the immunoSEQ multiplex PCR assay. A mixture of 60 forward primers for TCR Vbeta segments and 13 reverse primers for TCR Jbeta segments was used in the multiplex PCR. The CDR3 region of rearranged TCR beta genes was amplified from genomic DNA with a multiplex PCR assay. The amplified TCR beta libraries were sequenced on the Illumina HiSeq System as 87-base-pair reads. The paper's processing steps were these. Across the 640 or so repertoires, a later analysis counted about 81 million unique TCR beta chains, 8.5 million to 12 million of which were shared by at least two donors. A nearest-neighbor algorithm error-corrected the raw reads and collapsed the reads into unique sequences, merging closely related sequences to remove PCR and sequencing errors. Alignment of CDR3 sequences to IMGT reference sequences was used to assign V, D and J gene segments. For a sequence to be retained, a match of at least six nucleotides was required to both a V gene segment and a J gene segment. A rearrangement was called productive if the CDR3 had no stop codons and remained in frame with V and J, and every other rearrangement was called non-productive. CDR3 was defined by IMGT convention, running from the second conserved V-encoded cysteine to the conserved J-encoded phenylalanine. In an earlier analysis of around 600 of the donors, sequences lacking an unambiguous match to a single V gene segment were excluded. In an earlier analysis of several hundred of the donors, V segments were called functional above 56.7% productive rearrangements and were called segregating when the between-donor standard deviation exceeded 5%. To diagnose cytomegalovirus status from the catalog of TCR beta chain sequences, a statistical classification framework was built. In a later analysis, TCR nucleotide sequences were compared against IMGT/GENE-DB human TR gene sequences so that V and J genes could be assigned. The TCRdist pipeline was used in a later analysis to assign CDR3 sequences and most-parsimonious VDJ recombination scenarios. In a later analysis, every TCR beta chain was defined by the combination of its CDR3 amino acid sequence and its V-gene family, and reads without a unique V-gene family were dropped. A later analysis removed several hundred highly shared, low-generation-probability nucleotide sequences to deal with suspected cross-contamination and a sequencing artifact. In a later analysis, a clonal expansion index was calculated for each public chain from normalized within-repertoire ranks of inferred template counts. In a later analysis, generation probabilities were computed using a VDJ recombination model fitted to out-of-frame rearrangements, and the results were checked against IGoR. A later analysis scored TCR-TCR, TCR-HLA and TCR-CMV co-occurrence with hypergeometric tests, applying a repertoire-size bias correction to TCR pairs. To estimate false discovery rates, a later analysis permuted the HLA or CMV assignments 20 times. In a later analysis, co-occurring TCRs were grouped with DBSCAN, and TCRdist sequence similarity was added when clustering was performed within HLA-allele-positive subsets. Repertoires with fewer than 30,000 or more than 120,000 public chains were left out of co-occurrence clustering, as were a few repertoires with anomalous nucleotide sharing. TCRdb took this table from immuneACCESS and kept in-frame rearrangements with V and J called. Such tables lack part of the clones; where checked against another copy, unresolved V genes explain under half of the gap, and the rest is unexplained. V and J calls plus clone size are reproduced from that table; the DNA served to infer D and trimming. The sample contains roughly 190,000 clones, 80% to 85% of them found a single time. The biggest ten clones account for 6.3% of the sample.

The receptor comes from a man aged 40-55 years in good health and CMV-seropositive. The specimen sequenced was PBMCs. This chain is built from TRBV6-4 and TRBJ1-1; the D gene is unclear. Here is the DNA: TGTGCCAGCAGTGCAGGCGGGGTAGGGACTGAAGCTTTCTTT. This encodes CASSAGGVGTEAFF.